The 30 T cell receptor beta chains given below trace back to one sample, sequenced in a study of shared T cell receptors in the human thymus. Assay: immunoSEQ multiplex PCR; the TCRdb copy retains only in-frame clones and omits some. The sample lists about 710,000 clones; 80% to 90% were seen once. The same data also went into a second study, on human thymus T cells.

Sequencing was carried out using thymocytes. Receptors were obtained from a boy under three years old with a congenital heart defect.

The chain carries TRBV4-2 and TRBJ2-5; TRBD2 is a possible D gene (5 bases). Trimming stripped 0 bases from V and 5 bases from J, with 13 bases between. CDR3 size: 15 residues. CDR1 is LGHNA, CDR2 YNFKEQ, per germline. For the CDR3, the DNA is TGTGCCAGCAGCCAAGAGAGGAGGCTAGCCGAGACCCAGTACTTC. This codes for CASSQERRLAETQYF.

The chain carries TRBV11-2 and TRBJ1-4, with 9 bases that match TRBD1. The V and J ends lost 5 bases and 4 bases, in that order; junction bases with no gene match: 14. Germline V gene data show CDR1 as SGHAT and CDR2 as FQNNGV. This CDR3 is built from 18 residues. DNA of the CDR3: TGTGCCAGCAGCCCAAAACATTCATGGACAGGGGATAATGAAAAACTGTTTTTT. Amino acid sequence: CASSPKHSWTGDNEKLFF.

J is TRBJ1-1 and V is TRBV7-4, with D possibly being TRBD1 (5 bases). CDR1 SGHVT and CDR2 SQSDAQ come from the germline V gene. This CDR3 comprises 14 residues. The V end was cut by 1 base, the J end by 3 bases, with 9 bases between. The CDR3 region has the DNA TGTGCCAGCAGCTTAGGCAGGGTCGACACTGAAGCTTTCTTT. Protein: CASSLGRVDTEAFF.

CDR3 in DNA: TGCGCCAGCAGCCCTGGACAGGGTCCGTTTAACTCCTATAATTCACCCCTCCACTTT. It encodes CASSPGQGPFNSYNSPLHF. V is TRBV5-1 and J is TRBJ1-6; 8 positions match TRBD1. Germline V CDR1 and CDR2: SGHRS, YFSETQ. With V trimmed by 4 bases and J by 0 bases, 12 bases remained unmatched. The CDR3 is 19 residues long. The variable domain in full, completed from reference TRBV5-1 and TRBJ1-6, reads KAGVTQTPRYLIKTRGQQVTLSCSPISGHRSVSWYQQTPGQGLQFLFEYFSETQRNKGNFPGRFSGRQFSNSRSEMNVSTLELGDSALYLCASSPGQGPFNSYNSPLHFGNGTRLTVT.

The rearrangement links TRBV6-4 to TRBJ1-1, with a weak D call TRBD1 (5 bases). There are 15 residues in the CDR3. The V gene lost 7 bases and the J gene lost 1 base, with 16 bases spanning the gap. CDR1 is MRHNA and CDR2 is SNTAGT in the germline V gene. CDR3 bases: TGTGCCAGCATCCAGGGCTACTACCGGAACACTGAAGCTTTCTTT. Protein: CASIQGYYRNTEAFF.

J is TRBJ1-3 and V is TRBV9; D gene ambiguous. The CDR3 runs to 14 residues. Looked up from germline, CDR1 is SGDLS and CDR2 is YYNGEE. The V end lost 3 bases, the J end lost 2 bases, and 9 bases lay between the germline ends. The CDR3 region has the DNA TGTGCCAGCAGCGCCGACTGGACTGGAAACACCATATATTTT. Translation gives CASSADWTGNTIYF.

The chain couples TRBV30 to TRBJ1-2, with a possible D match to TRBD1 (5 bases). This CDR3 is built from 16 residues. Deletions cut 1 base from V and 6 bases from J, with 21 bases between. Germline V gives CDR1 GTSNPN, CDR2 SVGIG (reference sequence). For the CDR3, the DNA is TGTGCCTGGAGTGCACCGCCGGGGAGGGGCGTGAATGGCTACACCTTC. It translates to CAWSAPPGRGVNGYTF.

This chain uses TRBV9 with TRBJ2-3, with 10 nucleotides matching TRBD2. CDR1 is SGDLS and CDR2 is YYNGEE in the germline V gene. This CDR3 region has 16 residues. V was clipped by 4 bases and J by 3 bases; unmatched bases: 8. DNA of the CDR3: TGTGCCAGCAGCACCCTAGCGGGAGCGTTTACAGATACGCAGTATTTT. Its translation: CASSTLAGAFTDTQYF.

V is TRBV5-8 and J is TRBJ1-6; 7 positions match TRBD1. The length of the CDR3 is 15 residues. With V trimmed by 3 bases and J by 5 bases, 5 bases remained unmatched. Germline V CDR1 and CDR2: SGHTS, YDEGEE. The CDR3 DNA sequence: TGTGCCAGCAGCTGGCCGGGACAGCATAATTCACCCCTCCACTTT. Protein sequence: CASSWPGQHNSPLHF.

The CDR3 sequence is CASSSGWAEAFF. As DNA, the CDR3 is TGTGCCAGCAGTTCAGGGTGGGCTGAAGCTTTCTTT. The rearrangement joins TRBV7-2 to TRBJ1-1, with TRBD1 as a possible D gene (5 bases). Germline loops: CDR1 SGHTA, CDR2 FQGNSA. The germline V and J ends were trimmed by 6 bases and 6 bases, with 11 bases remaining between them. The length of the CDR3 is 12 residues.

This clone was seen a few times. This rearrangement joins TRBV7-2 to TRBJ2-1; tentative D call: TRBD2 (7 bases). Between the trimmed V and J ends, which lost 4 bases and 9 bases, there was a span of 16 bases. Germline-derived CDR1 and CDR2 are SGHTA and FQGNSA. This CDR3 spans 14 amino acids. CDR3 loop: CASSSGGRGLEQFF. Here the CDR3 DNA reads TGTGCCAGCAGCTCAGGTGGGCGGGGGCTTGAGCAGTTCTTC.

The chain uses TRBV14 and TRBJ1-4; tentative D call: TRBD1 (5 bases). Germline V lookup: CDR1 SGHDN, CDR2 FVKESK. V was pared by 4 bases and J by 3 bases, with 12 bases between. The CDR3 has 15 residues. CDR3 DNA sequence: TGTGCCAGCAGCCTTATGGGGGGAGCTAATGAAAAACTGTTTTTT. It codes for CASSLMGGANEKLFF.

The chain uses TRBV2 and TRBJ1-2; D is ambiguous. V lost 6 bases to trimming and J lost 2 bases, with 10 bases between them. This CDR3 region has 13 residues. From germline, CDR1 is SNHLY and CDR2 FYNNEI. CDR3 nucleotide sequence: TGTGCCAGCAGCGTAACAGCAAACTATGGCTACACCTTC. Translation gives CASSVTANYGYTF.

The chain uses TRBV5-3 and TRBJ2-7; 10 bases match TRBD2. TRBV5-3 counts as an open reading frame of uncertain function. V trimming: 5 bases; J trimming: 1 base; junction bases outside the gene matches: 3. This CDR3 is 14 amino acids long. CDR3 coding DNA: TGTGCCAGAAGTACTAGCGGGACGTCCTACGAGCAGTACTTC. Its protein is CARSTSGTSYEQYF.

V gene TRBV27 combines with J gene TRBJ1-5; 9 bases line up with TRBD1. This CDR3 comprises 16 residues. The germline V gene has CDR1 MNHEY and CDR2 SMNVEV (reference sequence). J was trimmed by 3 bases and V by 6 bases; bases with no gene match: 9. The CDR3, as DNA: TGTGCCAGCAGCTCAGGGGGACAGGGTCACAATCAGCCCCAGCATTTT. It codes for CASSSGGQGHNQPQHF.

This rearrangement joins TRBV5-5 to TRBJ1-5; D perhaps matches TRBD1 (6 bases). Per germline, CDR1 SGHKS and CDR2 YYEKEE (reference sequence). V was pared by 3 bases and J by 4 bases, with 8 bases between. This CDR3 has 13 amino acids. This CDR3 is CASSSQGNQPQHF. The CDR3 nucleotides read TGTGCCAGCAGCTCCCAGGGGAATCAGCCCCAGCATTTT.

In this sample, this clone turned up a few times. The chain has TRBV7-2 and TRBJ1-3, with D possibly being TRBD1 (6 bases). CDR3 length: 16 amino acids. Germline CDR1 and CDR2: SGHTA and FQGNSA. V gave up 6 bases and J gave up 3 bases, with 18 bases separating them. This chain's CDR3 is CASRLKQGELGNTIYF. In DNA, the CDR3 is TGTGCCAGCAGGTTAAAACAGGGAGAGCTTGGAAACACCATATATTTT. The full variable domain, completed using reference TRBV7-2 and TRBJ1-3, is GAGVSQSPSNKVTEKGKDVELRCDPISGHTALYWYRQSLGQGLEFLIYFQGNSAPDKSGLPSDRFSAERTGGSVSTLTIQRTQQEDSAVYLCASRLKQGELGNTIYFGEGSWLTVV.

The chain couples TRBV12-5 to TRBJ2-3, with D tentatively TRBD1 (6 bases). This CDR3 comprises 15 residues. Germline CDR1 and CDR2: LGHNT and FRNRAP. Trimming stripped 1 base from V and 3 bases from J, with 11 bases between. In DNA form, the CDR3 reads TGTGCTAGTGGTTTGGCTAGCCAGGGGACAGATACGCAGTATTTT. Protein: CASGLASQGTDTQYF.

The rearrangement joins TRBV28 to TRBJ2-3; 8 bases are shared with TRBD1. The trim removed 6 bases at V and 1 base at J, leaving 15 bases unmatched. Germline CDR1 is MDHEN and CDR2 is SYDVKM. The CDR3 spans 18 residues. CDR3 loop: CASSTADRGCSGTDTQYF. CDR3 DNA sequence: TGTGCCAGCAGCACAGCCGACAGGGGCTGTTCTGGCACAGATACGCAGTATTTT.

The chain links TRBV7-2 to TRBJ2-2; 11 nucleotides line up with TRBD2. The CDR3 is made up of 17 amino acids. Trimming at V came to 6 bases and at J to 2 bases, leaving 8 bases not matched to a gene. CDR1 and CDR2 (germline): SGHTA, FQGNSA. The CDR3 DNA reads TGTGCCAGCAGAAGAGCCGGGACTAGCGGAAACACCGGGGAGCTGTTTTTT. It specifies CASRRAGTSGNTGELFF.

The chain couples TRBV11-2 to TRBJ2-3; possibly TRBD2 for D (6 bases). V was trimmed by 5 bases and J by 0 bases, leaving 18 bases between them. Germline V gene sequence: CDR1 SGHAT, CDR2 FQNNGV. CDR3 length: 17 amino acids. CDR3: CASSTQEGEDSTDTQYF. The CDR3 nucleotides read TGTGCCAGCAGCACCCAGGAGGGAGAGGATAGCACAGATACGCAGTATTTT.

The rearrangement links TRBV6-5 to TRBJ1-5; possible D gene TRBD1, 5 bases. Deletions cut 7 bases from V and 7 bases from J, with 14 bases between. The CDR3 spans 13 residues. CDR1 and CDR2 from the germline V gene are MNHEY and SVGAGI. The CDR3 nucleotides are TGTGCCAGCACCCCCCCTCAGGGACAGCCCCAGCATTTT. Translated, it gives CASTPPQGQPQHF.

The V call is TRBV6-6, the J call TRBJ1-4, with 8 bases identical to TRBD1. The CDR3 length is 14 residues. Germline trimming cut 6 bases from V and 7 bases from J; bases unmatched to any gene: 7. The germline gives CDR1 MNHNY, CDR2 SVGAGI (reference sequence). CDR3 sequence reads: CASSLDREREKLFF. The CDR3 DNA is TGTGCCAGCAGCCTGGACAGGGAGCGTGAAAAACTGTTTTTT.

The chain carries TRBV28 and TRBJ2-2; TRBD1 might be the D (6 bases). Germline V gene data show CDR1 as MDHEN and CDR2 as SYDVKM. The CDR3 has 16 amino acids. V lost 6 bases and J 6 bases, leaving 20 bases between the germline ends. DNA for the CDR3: TGTGCCAGCAGACTACCTCTCCACAGGGAGTCCGGGGAGCTGTTTTTT. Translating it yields CASRLPLHRESGELFF.

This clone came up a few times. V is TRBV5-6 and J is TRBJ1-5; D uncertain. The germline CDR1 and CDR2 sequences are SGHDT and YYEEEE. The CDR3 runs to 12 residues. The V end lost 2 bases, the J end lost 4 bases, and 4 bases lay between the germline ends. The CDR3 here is CASSFQNQPQHF. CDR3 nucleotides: TGTGCCAGCAGCTTCCAAAATCAGCCCCAGCATTTT.

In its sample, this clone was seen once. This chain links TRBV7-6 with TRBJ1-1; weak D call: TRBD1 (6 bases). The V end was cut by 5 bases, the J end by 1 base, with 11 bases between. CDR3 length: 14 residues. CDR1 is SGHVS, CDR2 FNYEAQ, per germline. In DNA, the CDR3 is TGTGCCAGCAGCGACCGGGACAAGAACACTGAAGCTTTCTTT. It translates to CASSDRDKNTEAFF.

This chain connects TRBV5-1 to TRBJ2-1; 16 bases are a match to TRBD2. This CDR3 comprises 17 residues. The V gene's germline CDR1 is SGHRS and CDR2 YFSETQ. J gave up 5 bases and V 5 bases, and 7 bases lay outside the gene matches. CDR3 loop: CASRKGLAGGPHNEQFF. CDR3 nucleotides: TGCGCCAGCAGAAAGGGACTAGCGGGAGGGCCCCACAATGAGCAGTTCTTC. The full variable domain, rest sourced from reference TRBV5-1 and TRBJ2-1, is KAGVTQTPRYLIKTRGQQVTLSCSPISGHRSVSWYQQTPGQGLQFLFEYFSETQRNKGNFPGRFSGRQFSNSRSEMNVSTLELGDSALYLCASRKGLAGGPHNEQFFGPGTRLTVL.

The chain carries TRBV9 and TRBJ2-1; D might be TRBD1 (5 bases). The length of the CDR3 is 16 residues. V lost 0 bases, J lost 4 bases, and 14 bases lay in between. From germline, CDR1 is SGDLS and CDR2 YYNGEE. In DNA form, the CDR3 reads TGTGCCAGCAGCGTAGGGGGCCGGACAAAGTACAATGAGCAGTTCTTC. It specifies CASSVGGRTKYNEQFF.

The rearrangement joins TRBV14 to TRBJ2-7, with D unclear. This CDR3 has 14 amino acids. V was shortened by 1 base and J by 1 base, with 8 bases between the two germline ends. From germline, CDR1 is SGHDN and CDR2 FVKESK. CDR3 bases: TGTGCCAGCAGCCAAGCCGAGGATTCCTACGAGCAGTACTTC. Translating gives CASSQAEDSYEQYF.

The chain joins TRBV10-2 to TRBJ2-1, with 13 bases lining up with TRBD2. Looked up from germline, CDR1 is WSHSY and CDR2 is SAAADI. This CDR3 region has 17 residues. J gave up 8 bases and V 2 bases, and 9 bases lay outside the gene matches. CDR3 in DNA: TGCGCCAGCAGTGAGGGGATAAGGACTAGCGGGAGTCATGAGCAGTTCTTC. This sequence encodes CASSEGIRTSGSHEQFF.